A selection of T cell receptor beta chains follows, all from one sample in a study of blood T cell repertoires in COVID-19. TCRdb's copy holds only in-frame clones and misses some; the assay was immunoSEQ multiplex PCR. The table records about 210,000 clones, approximately 82% of them present only once. Sequenced material: peripheral blood. Receptor source: a man aged 35 to 55 who had recovered from COVID-19. Each CDR3 is given with its conserved first and last residue. A D gene is named only where the DNA matches it firmly. Rows may omit the clone size; those that give it use once, few, many or a size class.

V gene	D gene	J gene	clone size	CDR3 DNA	CDR3 protein
TRBV6-2/TRBV6-3	.	TRBJ2-5	once	TGTGCCAGCAGTTACGGGCGAAGAGAGACCCAGTACTTC	CASSYGRRETQYF
TRBV18	TRBD2	TRBJ2-7	many	TGTGCCAGCTCACCGGCCCGGGGGGGAATTCTAAACGAGCAGTACTTC	CASSPARGGILNEQYF
TRBV6-2/TRBV6-3	.	TRBJ1-2	.	TGTGCCAGCAGCCGAGCTAACTATGGCTACACCTTC	CASSRANYGYTF
TRBV29-1	TRBD1	TRBJ2-3	.	TGCAGCGTTGGCAGGGGGTCATCCGATACGCAGTATTTT	CSVGRGSSDTQYF
TRBV5-1	TRBD2	TRBJ2-1	.	TGCGCCAGCAGCTTGGAAAGGGCGGGAGACAATGAGCAGTTCTTC	CASSLERAGDNEQFF
TRBV5-4	TRBD2	TRBJ2-5	.	TGTGCCAGCAGCTTGGGACTAGCGGGTGTGGAGACCCAGTACTTC	CASSLGLAGVETQYF
TRBV9	.	TRBJ2-3	.	TGTGCCAGCAGCCCTCCCACAGATACGCAGTATTTT	CASSPPTDTQYF
TRBV30	TRBD1	TRBJ2-7	.	TGTGCCTGGACTAGACCAGGGACAGCCGGGGTCTACGAGCAGTACTTC	CAWTRPGTAGVYEQYF
TRBV3-1/TRBV3-2	.	TRBJ1-6	.	TGTGCCAGCAGCCAAGCCCCCATGTGGACCGGGGGTGGGCCCCTCCACTTT	CASSQAPMWTGGGPLHF
TRBV19	.	TRBJ1-2	.	TGTGCCAGTAGTATTGGGGGCGCTTCCTCTCAAAACTATGGCTACACCTTC	CASSIGGASSQNYGYTF
TRBV2	TRBD1	TRBJ2-1	.	TGTGCCAGCAGTGACGAACAGGGGGCGGTCAATGAGCAGTTCTTC	CASSDEQGAVNEQFF
TRBV5-1	.	TRBJ2-7	.	TGCGCCAGCAGCTTGTTGACTTCGGGCGAGCAGTACTTC	CASSLLTSGEQYF
TRBV28	TRBD2	TRBJ2-1	.	TGTGCCAGCAGCCGCCCGGGACTAGCTCACGATGAGCAGTTCTTC	CASSRPGLAHDEQFF
TRBV5-5	.	TRBJ2-7	.	TGTGCCAGCAGCTTTCTCGGGAGCTCCTACGAGCAGTACTTC	CASSFLGSSYEQYF
TRBV24-1	TRBD1	TRBJ2-1	.	TGTGCCACCAGTGGGGCCATGGGACAGGGGAATTACAATGAGCAGTTCTTC	CATSGAMGQGNYNEQFF
TRBV27	.	TRBJ2-3	.	TGTGCCAGCAGCCCGGGGGGCCTCACAGATACGCAGTATTTT	CASSPGGLTDTQYF
TRBV29-1	.	TRBJ2-1	.	TGCAGCGGTTCCCAGGGGTACAATGAGCAGTTCTTC	CSGSQGYNEQFF
TRBV30	TRBD1	TRBJ1-1	.	TGTGCCTGGGGAACAGGGGTGGGCTTTTGGGCTTTCTTT	CAWGTGVGFWAFF
TRBV19	.	TRBJ1-5	.	TGTGCCAGTGGAACAGGGCGCAATCAGCCCCAGCATTTT	CASGTGRNQPQHF
TRBV6-5	.	TRBJ2-1	.	TGTGCCAGCAGTAGTGGGGGGGCGAACCACAATGAGCAGTTCTTC	CASSSGGANHNEQFF
TRBV19	TRBD1	TRBJ1-5	few	TGTGCCAGTAGTGAAACAGGGGACCCCGTGGAGCCCCAGCATTTT	CASSETGDPVEPQHF
TRBV23-1	.	TRBJ1-5	.	TGCGCCGTCACCCTAAGGGCACAGGATCATTATAGCAATCAGCCCCAGCATTTT	CAVTLRAQDHYSNQPQHF
TRBV7-9	.	TRBJ2-5	.	TGTGCCAGCAGCTTAATGTCGGGGACTTGGGGACAGGAGACCCAGTACTTC	CASSLMSGTWGQETQYF
TRBV7-9	.	TRBJ2-5	.	TGTGCCAGCAGCTTAGCGGCCACGGTAGGGTGGAGGGAGACCCAGTACTTC	CASSLAATVGWRETQYF
TRBV5-8	TRBD1	TRBJ2-3	.	TGTGCCAGCAGCTTTAAGGGACAGGAATTTTCAGATACGCAGTATTTT	CASSFKGQEFSDTQYF
TRBV2	TRBD2	TRBJ2-2	few	TGTGCCAGCAGTGAACTAGCGGGAGGACTCACCGGGGAGCTGTTTTTT	CASSELAGGLTGELFF
TRBV18	TRBD1	TRBJ2-5	.	TGTGCCAGCTCACCAAGATTCGCAGGGACAGAACAAGAGACCCAGTACTTC	CASSPRFAGTEQETQYF
TRBV6-6	TRBD1	TRBJ1-6	.	TGTGCCAACGGACAGGGAGGACATTCACCCCTCCACTTT	CANGQGGHSPLHF
TRBV2	.	TRBJ2-2	.	TGTGCCAGCAGTCTCAGGGTGGGCACCGGGGAGCTGTTTTTT	CASSLRVGTGELFF
TRBV5-8	TRBD1	TRBJ1-6	.	TGTGCCAGCAGCTCAGGTACAGGGGGAAAACGAAATTCACCCCTCCACTTT	CASSSGTGGKRNSPLHF
TRBV2	TRBD1	TRBJ2-5	.	TGTGCCAGCAGGGACAGGGGTAAAGGCGAGACCCAGTACTTC	CASRDRGKGETQYF
TRBV2	.	TRBJ1-1	.	TGTGCCGGACACGGACAGCCGAACACTGAAGCTTTCTTT	CAGHGQPNTEAFF
TRBV24-1	.	TRBJ2-3	once	TGTGCCACCAGTGATACCCGACAGTTCGATACGCAGTATTTT	CATSDTRQFDTQYF
TRBV12-5	.	TRBJ1-5	.	TGTGCTAGTGGTTTGGCAACAGTACAGGACCAGCCCCAGCATTTT	CASGLATVQDQPQHF
TRBV6-5	.	TRBJ1-1	.	TGTGCCAGCAGCCGGACGGGGGTCGCTGAAGCTTTCTTT	CASSRTGVAEAFF
TRBV18	TRBD2	TRBJ2-2	.	TGTGCCAGCTCACCACCGTCTAGCGGGAGCGGGGAGCTGTTTTTT	CASSPPSSGSGELFF
TRBV19	.	TRBJ1-5	.	TGTGCCAGTAGTATACTAGGGGTTGGCAATCAGCCCCAGCATTTT	CASSILGVGNQPQHF
TRBV29-1	TRBD2	TRBJ2-7	.	TGCAGCGCAGCGGGGGGGAGCTCCTACGAGCAGTACTTC	CSAAGGSSYEQYF
TRBV5-8	.	TRBJ2-7	.	TGTGCCAGCAGCCCCGACAGACAAGTTTTTGATTTCGAGCAGTACTTC	CASSPDRQVFDFEQYF
TRBV5-1	TRBD1	TRBJ2-3	once	TGCGCCAGCAAGGTGACAGGGACCACAGATACGCAGTATTTT	CASKVTGTTDTQYF
TRBV11-3	TRBD2	TRBJ2-1	.	TGTGCCAGCAGCTTAGTTAATAGCGGGGGGGCGGGTGAGCAGTTCTTC	CASSLVNSGGAGEQFF
TRBV3-1/TRBV3-2	TRBD1	TRBJ1-2	.	TGTGCCAGCAGCCAACAGGACAGGGCCATAGGCTTCTATGGCTACACCTTC	CASSQQDRAIGFYGYTF
TRBV5-1	.	TRBJ2-3	.	TGCGCCAGCAGCTTGGTTCTAGCCCCCACAGATACGCAGTATTTT	CASSLVLAPTDTQYF
TRBV6-1	TRBD2	TRBJ2-2	.	TGTGCCAGCAGTGAAATAGCGGGGTCTGTCGGGGAGCTGTTTTTT	CASSEIAGSVGELFF
TRBV10-3	.	TRBJ1-4	.	TGTGCCATCAGTGCGTACAGCACTAATGAAAAACTGTTTTTT	CAISAYSTNEKLFF
TRBV19	.	TRBJ2-3	.	TGTGCCAGTAGCACCCCTAACAGTCCAGATACGCAGTATTTT	CASSTPNSPDTQYF
TRBV5-6	.	TRBJ1-2	few	TGTGCCAGCAGTTTCTGGCAGGCCGTCTATGGCTACACCTTC	CASSFWQAVYGYTF
TRBV18	.	TRBJ2-7	.	TGTGCCAGCTCACTTCAGGGGATCTACGAGCAGTACTTC	CASSLQGIYEQYF
TRBV7-9	TRBD1	TRBJ1-1	.	TGTGCCAGCAGCGGACAGGGGGTGACTGAAGCTTTCTTT	CASSGQGVTEAFF
TRBV2	.	TRBJ1-3	.	TGTGCCAGCACCCGAGGAATTTTCTCTGGAAACACCATATATTTT	CASTRGIFSGNTIYF
TRBV16	.	TRBJ1-4	.	TGTGCCAGCAGCCCTAGGGCTACCACGGGAACACTTTTT	CASSPRATTGTLF
TRBV12-3/TRBV12-4	.	TRBJ1-1	.	TGTGCCAGCAGTTTCGGGGTTGACGCTTTCTTT	CASSFGVDAFF